This T cell receptor beta chain was identified in a study of human T cells and chemical hapten exposure. Time point given: patch test 3, about 24 weeks after DPC sensitization. Treatment of the sample: therapeutic diphenylcyclopropenone sensitization with weekly scalp DPC. V shed 5 bases and J shed 2 bases, with 11 bases lying between them. The germline V gene encodes CDR1 SEHNR and CDR2 FQNEAQ (reference sequence). The CDR3 length is 14 residues. The library gave individual cDNA molecules unique molecular identifiers. MiXCR was run by TCRdb on the RACE reads, yielding one entry per CDR3 protein. The repertoire holds about 160,000 distinct CDR3 sequences, with 28% as singletons.

The sample here was whole blood, taken in connection with sensitization to the hapten diphenylcyclopropenone (DPC). This TCR derives from a woman aged 18-29 years with alopecia areata. Some clones in this sample may be carry-over from other donors' samples. The gene calls are TRBV7-9 and TRBJ2-3, with D possibly TRBD1 on 6 matching bases. CDR3 DNA: TGTGCCAGCAGCCGACAGGTTATCACAGATACGCAGTATTTT. Translated: CASSRQVITDTQYF.